This TCR beta chain was sequenced during a study of blood T cell repertoires in COVID-19. The wider study: Sites in the United States, Italy and Spain provided acute and convalescent COVID-19 samples. T cells, B-cell-depleted T cells, or PBMCs supplied cDNA or gDNA.

How the authors handled the data: Amplification of reference gene primers provided the estimated nucleated cell counts. Only in-frame clones appear in the TCRdb table, and some are missing; sequencing was by immunoSEQ multiplex PCR. V and J calls and clone size are as listed in that table; D and trimming were resolved from the DNA. The data contain approximately 130,000 clones, approximately 71% of them seen just once; the ten biggest clones take up about 2.2%. This CDR3 is built from 16 residues. Germline V gene data show CDR1 as SGHNT and CDR2 as YENEEA. The V and J ends lost 4 bases and 0 bases, in that order; junction bases with no gene match: 5.

V is TRBV11-3 and J is TRBJ2-1, with 8 bases identical to TRBD2. The clonotype originates from a woman aged 65 to 85 with acute or convalescent COVID-19. The specimen was peripheral blood. Here the CDR3 reads CASSSTGTSSYNEQFF. As DNA, the CDR3 is TGTGCCAGCAGCTCCACCGGGACTAGCTCCTACAATGAGCAGTTCTTC.